The clone carrying this T cell receptor (beta chain) appeared many times. This record belongs to a study of early T cells in non-severe SARS-CoV-2 infection. Tagging with unique molecular identifiers was applied to individual cDNA molecules. TCRdb ran MiXCR on the 5' RACE reads and lists one entry per CDR3 protein. The sample records nearly 70,000 distinct CDR3 sequences, about 4.6% being singletons. The source is an adult who was a healthcare worker with PCR-confirmed SARS-CoV-2 infection or an uninfected control (not recorded which). The donor label of this sample is uncertain. This specimen consisted of whole blood, obtained at baseline.

CDR3 sequence: CASSYSLPSGIYNEQFF. CDR3 coding DNA: TGTGCCAGCAGTTACAGTTTGCCTAGCGGGATTTACAATGAGCAGTTCTTC. The gene calls are TRBV6-5 and TRBJ2-1, with 9 bases lining up with TRBD2. Looked up from germline, CDR1 is MNHEY and CDR2 is SVGAGI. V gave up 2 bases and J gave up 4 bases; unmatched junction bases: 9. The CDR3 contains 17 residues.